The rows below give T cell receptor beta chains drawn from one sample of a study of cytomegalovirus exposure and HLA in healthy donors. Only in-frame clones appear in the TCRdb table, and some are missing; sequencing was by immunoSEQ multiplex PCR. The table shows approximately 120,000 clones, with about three quarters occurring only once. Sequences were obtained from PBMCs. These receptor sequences come from a young woman in good health and CMV-seronegative. Each CDR3 is given with its conserved first and last residue. D genes are given only for firm matches. Only some rows state a clone size, as once, few, many or a class for expanded clones.

d_gene,j_gene,v_gene,abundance,CDR3nt,CDR3aa
TRBD1,TRBJ1-4,TRBV19,-,TGTGCCAGTAGTATAGAGGGACAGCCTTCAACTAATGAAAAACTGTTTTTT,CASSIEGQPSTNEKLFF
-,TRBJ1-2,TRBV30,once,TGTGCCTGGAGTGTAGTACGGACTGATGGCTACACCTTC,CAWSVVRTDGYTF
-,TRBJ2-1,TRBV5-6,-,TGTGCCAGCAGCTTGAGACGAGGGACACCCAACAATGAGCAGTTCTTC,CASSLRRGTPNNEQFF
TRBD1,TRBJ1-1,TRBV7-9,-,TGTGCCAGCAGCCGGACAGGGACTGAAGCTTTCTTT,CASSRTGTEAFF
-,TRBJ2-5,TRBV6-1,once,TGTGCCAGCAGTGAAGGAGAGGAACAAGAGACCCAGTACTTC,CASSEGEEQETQYF
TRBD1,TRBJ2-2,TRBV7-2,once,TGTGCCAGCAGCTTATTGCAGGGGGCGACCGGGGAGCTGTTTTTT,CASSLLQGATGELFF
TRBD2,TRBJ2-7,TRBV6-5,-,TGTGCCAGCAGTTACTCGGGGGCGGGGGGACCTGGCGGGCAGTACTTC,CASSYSGAGGPGGQYF
-,TRBJ1-4,TRBV9,-,TGTGCCAGCAGCGCTGGGGCTATAAGGGGTGAAAAACTGTTTTTT,CASSAGAIRGEKLFF
TRBD1,TRBJ1-4,TRBV2,-,TGTGCCAGTACTTTACAGGGGAATGAAAAACTGTTTTTT,CASTLQGNEKLFF
-,TRBJ2-5,TRBV12-2,-,TGTGCAAGTCGCTTAGCTTGCGGGACCCAGTACTTC,CASRLACGTQYF
TRBD2,TRBJ2-3,TRBV7-8,-,TGTGCCAGCAGCTTAGCGTTTGGCGGGGGGAGAAGAGATACGCAGTATTTT,CASSLAFGGGRRDTQYF
-,TRBJ1-6,TRBV6-1,-,TGTGCCAGCGTTAGTGCGCCCCCTTCACCCCTCCACTTT,CASVSAPPSPLHF
-,TRBJ1-5,TRBV19,-,TGTGCCAGCAGGCATTACAGGGCGGATCAGCCCCAGCATTTT,CASRHYRADQPQHF
TRBD2,TRBJ2-2,TRBV4-1,-,TGCGCCAGCAGCCAAGCAGGACTAGCGGGGGGCAACACCGGGGAGCTGTTTTTT,CASSQAGLAGGNTGELFF
-,TRBJ1-2,TRBV7-3,-,TGTGCCAGCAGCATCCTCACCGGGACTCAGGTTGGCTACACCTTC,CASSILTGTQVGYTF
-,TRBJ1-3,TRBV5-1,-,TGCGCCAGCAGCCTGGGATCGCGAGACAGAGTCTTTTCTGGAAACACCATATATTTT,CASSLGSRDRVFSGNTIYF
-,TRBJ1-1,TRBV9,-,TGTGCCAGCAGCGAGGGGGGGAAGAACACTGAAGCTTTCTTT,CASSEGGKNTEAFF
-,TRBJ1-4,TRBV19,-,TGTGCCAGTAGTATTGGCGGGGCCGGGAATGAAAAACTGTTTTTT,CASSIGGAGNEKLFF
TRBD1,TRBJ2-5,TRBV7-9,-,TGTGCCAGCAGCTTAGCCCCGGACAGGGGGCTAGAGACCCAGTACTTC,CASSLAPDRGLETQYF
-,TRBJ1-4,TRBV11-2,-,TGTGCCAGCAGCCCAGACAGAAATGAAAAACTGTTTTTT,CASSPDRNEKLFF
TRBD1,TRBJ2-2,TRBV5-8,-,TGTGCCAGCAGCTTGGGACAGGGTAACCCCGGGGAGCTGTTTTTT,CASSLGQGNPGELFF
TRBD2,TRBJ2-5,TRBV4-3,-,TGCGCCAGCAGCCAAATAGCGGGGGGCTACGGGCAGTACTTC,CASSQIAGGYGQYF